In its sample, the clone carrying this T cell receptor (beta chain) was seen once. Its antigen is not identified. These data belong to a study of siplizumab effects on memory and regulatory T cells. Overall study findings and caveats: The suppressive capacity of proliferating Tregs from siplizumab cultures remained unconfirmed.

This CDR3 contains 22 residues. Germline V gives CDR1 MDHEN, CDR2 SYDVKM. The V end lost 0 bases, the J end lost 11 bases, and 40 bases lay between the germline ends. Per sample, about 10^5 TCR templates underwent assay. Clones were read by immunoSEQ multiplex PCR, and TCRdb kept only the in-frame ones, dropping some. The sample yields around 100,000 clones, about 94% seen once. This clonotype originated in a human donor in good health. The V call is TRBV28, the J call TRBJ1-1; D unclear. The sequenced sample consisted of non-Treg CD4+ T cells sorted from blood. This CDR3 is CASSLWVPSPHPSSSLTPSAFF. CDR3 coding DNA: TGTGCCAGCAGTTTATGGGTCCCGTCGCCCCATCCATCATCCTCCCTAACCCCGAGCGCTTTCTTT.